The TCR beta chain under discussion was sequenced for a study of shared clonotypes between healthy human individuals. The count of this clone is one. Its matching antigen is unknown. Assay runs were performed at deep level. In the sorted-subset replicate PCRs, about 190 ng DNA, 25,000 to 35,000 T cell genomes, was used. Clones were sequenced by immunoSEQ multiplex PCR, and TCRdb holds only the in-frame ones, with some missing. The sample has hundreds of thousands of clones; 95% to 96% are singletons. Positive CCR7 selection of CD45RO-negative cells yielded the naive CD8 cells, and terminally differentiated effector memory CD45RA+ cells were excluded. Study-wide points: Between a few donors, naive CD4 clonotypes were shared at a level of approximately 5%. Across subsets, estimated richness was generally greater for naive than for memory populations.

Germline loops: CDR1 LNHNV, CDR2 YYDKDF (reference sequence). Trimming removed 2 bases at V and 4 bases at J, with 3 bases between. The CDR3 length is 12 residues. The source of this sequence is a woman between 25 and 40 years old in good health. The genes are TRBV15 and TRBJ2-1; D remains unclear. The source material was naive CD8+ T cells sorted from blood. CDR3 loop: CATSRTYNEQFF. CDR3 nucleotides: TGTGCCACCAGCAGAACTTACAATGAGCAGTTCTTC.